This T cell receptor (beta chain) was captured by sequencing in a study of T cell changes during pregnancy in multiple sclerosis. Per the germline V gene, CDR1 is LNHDA and CDR2 is SQIVND (reference sequence). CDR3 length: 11 residues. The V and J ends lost 8 bases and 10 bases respectively, with 12 bases between them. The repertoire was sequenced with immunoSEQ multiplex PCR; TCRdb's copy has only in-frame clones and lacks some. The data hold tens of thousands of clones, with 90% observed a single time. The genes are TRBV19 and TRBJ2-1; D may be TRBD2 (7 bases). This sequence originates from a female donor with multiple sclerosis, enrolled in a pregnancy study. Sequences were derived from CD8+ T cells from peripheral blood mononuclear cells, sampled in the first trimester of pregnancy. The CDR3 DNA sequence: TGTGCCAGTCGGGGCGGGGGCGAGCAGTTCTTC. Protein sequence: CASRGGGEQFF.